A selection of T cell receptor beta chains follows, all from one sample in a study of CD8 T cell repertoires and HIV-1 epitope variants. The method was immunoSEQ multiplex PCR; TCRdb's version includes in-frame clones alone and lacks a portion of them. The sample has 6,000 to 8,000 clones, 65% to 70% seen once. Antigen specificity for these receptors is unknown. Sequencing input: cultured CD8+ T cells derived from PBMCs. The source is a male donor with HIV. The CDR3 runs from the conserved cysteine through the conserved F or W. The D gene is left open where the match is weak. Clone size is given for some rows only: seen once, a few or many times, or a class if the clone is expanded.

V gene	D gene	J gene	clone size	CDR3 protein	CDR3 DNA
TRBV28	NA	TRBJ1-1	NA	CASSPQEWNTEAFF	TGTGCCAGCAGTCCACAGGAATGGAACACTGAAGCTTTCTTT
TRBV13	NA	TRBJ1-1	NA	CASSFGQEAFF	TGTGCCAGCAGCTTCGGACAGGAAGCTTTCTTT
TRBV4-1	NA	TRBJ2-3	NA	CASSQATGLDTQYF	TGCGCCAGCAGCCAAGCTACAGGGTTAGATACGCAGTATTTT
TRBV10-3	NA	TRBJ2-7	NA	CAISDPAGIYEQYF	TGTGCCATCAGTGATCCGGCAGGGATCTACGAGCAGTACTTC
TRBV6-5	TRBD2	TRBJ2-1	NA	CASSYSPSGSHNEQFF	TGTGCCAGCAGTTACTCTCCTAGCGGGAGCCACAATGAGCAGTTCTTC
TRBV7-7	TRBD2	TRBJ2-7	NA	CASSLTLAGRVEQYF	TGTGCTAGCAGCCTAACCCTAGCGGGACGAGTCGAGCAGTACTTC
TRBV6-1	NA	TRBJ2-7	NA	CASSEATAYEQYF	TGTGCCAGCAGTGAAGCGACCGCATACGAGCAGTACTTC
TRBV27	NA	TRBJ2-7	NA	CASSPGLNPYEQYF	TGTGCCAGCAGCCCCGGACTGAATCCCTACGAGCAGTACTTC
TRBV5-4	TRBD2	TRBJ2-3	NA	CASSLGGTSGRGIDTQYF	TGTGCCAGCAGCTTGGGCGGGACTAGCGGGAGGGGAATCGATACGCAGTATTTT
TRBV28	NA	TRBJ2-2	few	CASSLWAEGSTGELFF	TGTGCCAGCAGTTTGTGGGCGGAAGGGTCCACCGGGGAGCTGTTTTTT
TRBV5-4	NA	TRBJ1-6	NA	CASSHREANSPLHF	TGTGCCAGCAGCCACAGGGAGGCCAATTCACCCCTCCACTTT
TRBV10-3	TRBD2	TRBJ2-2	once	CAISESRLAEINTGELFF	TGTGCCATCAGTGAGTCTCGACTAGCGGAAATTAACACCGGGGAGCTGTTTTTT
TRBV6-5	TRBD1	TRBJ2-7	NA	CASRQGASSYEQYF	TGTGCCAGCAGACAGGGGGCTTCCTCCTACGAGCAGTACTTC
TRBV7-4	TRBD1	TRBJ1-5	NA	CASSPPNRMTGRDQPQHF	TGTGCCAGCAGCCCCCCGAACAGAATGACAGGGAGGGATCAGCCCCAGCATTTT
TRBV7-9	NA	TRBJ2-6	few	CASSSGRGADGANVLTF	TGTGCCAGCAGCTCAGGACGGGGGGCGGATGGGGCCAACGTCCTGACTTTC
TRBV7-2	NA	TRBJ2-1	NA	CASSLGLPTYNEQFF	TGTGCCAGCAGCTTAGGCCTTCCTACCTACAATGAGCAGTTCTTC
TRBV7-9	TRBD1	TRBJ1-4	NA	CASSLTGVANEKLFF	TGTGCCAGCAGCTTAACAGGGGTGGCTAATGAAAAACTGTTTTTT
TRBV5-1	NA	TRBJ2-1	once	CASSAEGNEQFF	TGCGCCAGCAGCGCAGAAGGGAATGAGCAGTTCTTC
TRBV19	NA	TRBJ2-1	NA	CATETLGNEQFF	TGTGCCACCGAAACTCTCGGCAATGAGCAGTTCTTC
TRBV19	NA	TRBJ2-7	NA	CASGGANEQYF	TGTGCCAGTGGCGGGGCGAACGAGCAGTACTTC
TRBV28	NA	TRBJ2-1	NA	CASSLSADAYNEQFF	TGTGCCAGCAGTTTATCCGCTGACGCCTACAATGAGCAGTTCTTC
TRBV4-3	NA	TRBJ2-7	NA	CASSQDQGTYEQYF	TGCGCCAGCAGCCAAGACCAGGGGACCTACGAGCAGTACTTC
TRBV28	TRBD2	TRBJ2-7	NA	CASSSLAGGLSYEQYF	TGTGCCAGCAGTTCCCTAGCGGGAGGGCTCTCCTACGAGCAGTACTTC
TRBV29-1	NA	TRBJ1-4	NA	CSVAPDATNEKLFF	TGCAGCGTCGCCCCAGATGCAACTAATGAAAAACTGTTTTTT
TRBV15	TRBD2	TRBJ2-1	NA	CATSREAGGWNEQFF	TGTGCCACCAGCAGAGAGGCGGGAGGATGGAATGAGCAGTTCTTC
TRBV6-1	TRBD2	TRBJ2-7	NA	CASSEPYSGRSEQYF	TGTGCCAGCAGTGAGCCCTATAGCGGGAGAAGCGAGCAGTACTTC
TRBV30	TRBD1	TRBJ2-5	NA	CAWRRTGVETQYF	TGTGCCTGGAGACGGACAGGGGTGGAGACCCAGTACTTC
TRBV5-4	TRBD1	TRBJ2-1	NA	CASSLAGQGSYNEQFF	TGTGCCAGCAGCTTAGCGGGACAGGGCTCCTACAATGAGCAGTTCTTC
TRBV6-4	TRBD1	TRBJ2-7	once	CASSDPCPRGRITYEQYF	TGTGCCAGCAGTGACCCGTGTCCTAGGGGGCGAATCACCTACGAGCAGTACTTC
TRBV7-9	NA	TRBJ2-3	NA	CASSLASTDTQYF	TGTGCCAGCAGCTTAGCCAGTACAGATACGCAGTATTTT
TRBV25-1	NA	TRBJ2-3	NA	CASSDTGEPDTQYF	TGTGCCAGCAGTGATACGGGAGAGCCCGATACGCAGTATTTT
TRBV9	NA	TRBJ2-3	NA	CASSVAGSVTDTQYF	TGTGCCAGCAGCGTAGCGGGGAGTGTCACAGATACGCAGTATTTT
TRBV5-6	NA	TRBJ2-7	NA	CASSLMGELLYEQYF	TGTGCCAGCAGCTTGATGGGGGAATTGCTCTACGAGCAGTACTTC
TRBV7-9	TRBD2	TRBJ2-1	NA	CASSGAGAYNEQFF	TGTGCCAGCAGCGGGGCGGGGGCCTACAATGAGCAGTTCTTC
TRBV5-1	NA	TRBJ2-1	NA	CASSLQGLSNEQFF	TGCGCCAGCAGCCTCCAGGGCCTTTCCAATGAGCAGTTCTTC
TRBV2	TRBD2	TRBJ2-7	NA	CASKWEGPYEQYF	TGTGCCAGCAAGTGGGAGGGGCCCTACGAGCAGTACTTC
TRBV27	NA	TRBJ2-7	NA	CASSLHSGGLYEQYF	TGTGCCAGCAGCTTACACAGCGGAGGATTGTACGAGCAGTACTTC
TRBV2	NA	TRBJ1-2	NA	CASSERGRGGAYGYTF	TGTGCCAGCAGTGAAAGGGGCAGGGGCGGTGCCTATGGCTACACCTTC
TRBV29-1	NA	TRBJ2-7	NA	CSVEDRTEGYEQYF	TGCAGCGTTGAAGATCGGACAGAAGGCTACGAGCAGTACTTC
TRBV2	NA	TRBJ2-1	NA	CASGDSRGNEQFF	TGTGCCAGCGGCGATTCTAGGGGCAATGAGCAGTTCTTC
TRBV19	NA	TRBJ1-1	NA	CASSITGMTGEAFF	TGTGCCAGTAGTATCACGGGTATGACAGGAGAAGCTTTCTTT
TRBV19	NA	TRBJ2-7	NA	CASSMASGAGYEQYF	TGTGCCAGTAGTATGGCTTCTGGGGCCGGTTACGAGCAGTACTTC
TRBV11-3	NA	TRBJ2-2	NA	CASSLESSSKLFF	TGTGCCAGCAGCTTAGAATCAAGTTCCAAGCTGTTTTTT
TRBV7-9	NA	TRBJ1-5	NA	CASSTDFSNQPQHF	TGTGCCAGCAGCACTGACTTTAGCAATCAGCCCCAGCATTTT
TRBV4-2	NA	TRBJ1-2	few	CASSQDTGNYGYTF	TGTGCCAGCAGCCAAGATACGGGAAACTATGGCTACACCTTC
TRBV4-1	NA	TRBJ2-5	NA	CASSQGYGGTRETQYF	TGCGCCAGCAGCCAAGGGTACGGGGGGACACGAGAGACCCAGTACTTC
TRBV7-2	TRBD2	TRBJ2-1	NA	CASSLTPSGGGEQFF	TGTGCCAGCAGCTTAACCCCTAGCGGGGGGGGTGAGCAGTTCTTC
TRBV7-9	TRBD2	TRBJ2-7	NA	CASSPRTSGSGEQYF	TGTGCCAGCAGCCCCCGGACTAGCGGGAGTGGAGAGCAGTACTTC
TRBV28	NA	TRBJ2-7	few	CASSTQGDYYEQYF	TGTGCCAGCAGTACCCAGGGGGACTACTACGAGCAGTACTTC
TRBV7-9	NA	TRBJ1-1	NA	CASSTSGNEAFF	TGTGCCAGCAGCACTTCGGGGAATGAAGCTTTCTTT
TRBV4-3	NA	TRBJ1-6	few	CASSQDVTLGWNSPLHF	TGCGCCAGCAGCCAAGATGTAACCTTAGGGTGGAATTCACCCCTCCACTTT
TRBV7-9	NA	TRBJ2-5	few	CASSSTQGLETQYF	TGTGCCAGCAGCTCGACCCAGGGTTTAGAGACCCAGTACTTC
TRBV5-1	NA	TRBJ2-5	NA	CASSQGQETQYF	TGCGCCAGCAGCCAGGGGCAAGAGACCCAGTACTTC
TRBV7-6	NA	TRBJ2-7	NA	CASSLEADSYYEQYF	TGTGCCAGCAGCTTAGAGGCAGACTCCTACTACGAGCAGTACTTC
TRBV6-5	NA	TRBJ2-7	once	CASSYDGQYYEQYF	TGTGCCAGCAGTTACGATGGACAGTACTACGAGCAGTACTTC